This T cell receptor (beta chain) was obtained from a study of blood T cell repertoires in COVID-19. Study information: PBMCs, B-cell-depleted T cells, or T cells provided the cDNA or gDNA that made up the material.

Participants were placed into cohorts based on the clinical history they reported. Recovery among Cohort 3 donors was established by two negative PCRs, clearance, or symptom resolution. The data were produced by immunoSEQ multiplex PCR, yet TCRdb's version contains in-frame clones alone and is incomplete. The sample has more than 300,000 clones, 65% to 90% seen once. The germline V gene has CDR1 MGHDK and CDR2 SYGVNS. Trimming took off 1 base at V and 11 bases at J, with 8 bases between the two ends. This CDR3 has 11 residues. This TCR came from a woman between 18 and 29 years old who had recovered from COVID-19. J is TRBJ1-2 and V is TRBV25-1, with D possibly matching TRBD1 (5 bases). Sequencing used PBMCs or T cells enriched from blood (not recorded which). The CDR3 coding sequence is TGTGCCAGCAGTGAATGGGGCCAATACACCTTC. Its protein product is CASSEWGQYTF.